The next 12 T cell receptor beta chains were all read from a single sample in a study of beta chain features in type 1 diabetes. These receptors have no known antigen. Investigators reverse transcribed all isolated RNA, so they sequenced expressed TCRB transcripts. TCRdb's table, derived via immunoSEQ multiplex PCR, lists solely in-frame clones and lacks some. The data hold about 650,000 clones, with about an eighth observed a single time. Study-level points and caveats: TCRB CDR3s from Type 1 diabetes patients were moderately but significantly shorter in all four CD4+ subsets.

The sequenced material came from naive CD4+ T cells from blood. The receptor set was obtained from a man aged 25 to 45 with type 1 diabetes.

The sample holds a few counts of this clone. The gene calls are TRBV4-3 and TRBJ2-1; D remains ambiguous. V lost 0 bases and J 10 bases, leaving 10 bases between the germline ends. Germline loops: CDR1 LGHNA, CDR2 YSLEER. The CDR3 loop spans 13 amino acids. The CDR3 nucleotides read TGCGCCAGCAGCCAAGATGACCCGAGGGAGCAGTTCTTC. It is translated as CASSQDDPREQFF.

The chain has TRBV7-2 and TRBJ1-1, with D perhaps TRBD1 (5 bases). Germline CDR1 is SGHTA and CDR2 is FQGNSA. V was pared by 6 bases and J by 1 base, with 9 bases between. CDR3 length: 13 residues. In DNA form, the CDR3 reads TGTGCCAGCAGGGGACGGACGAACACTGAAGCTTTCTTT. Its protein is CASRGRTNTEAFF.

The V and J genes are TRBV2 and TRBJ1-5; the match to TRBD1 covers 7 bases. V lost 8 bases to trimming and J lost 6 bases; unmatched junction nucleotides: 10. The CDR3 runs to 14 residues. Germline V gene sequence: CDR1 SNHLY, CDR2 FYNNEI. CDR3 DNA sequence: TGTGCCAGCTCAGACAGGGTGGCAAGTCAGCCCCAGCATTTT. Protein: CASSDRVASQPQHF.

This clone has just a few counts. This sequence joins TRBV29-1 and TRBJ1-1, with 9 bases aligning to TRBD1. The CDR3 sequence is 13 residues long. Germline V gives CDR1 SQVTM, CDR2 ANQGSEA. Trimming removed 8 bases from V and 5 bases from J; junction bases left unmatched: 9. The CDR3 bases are TGCAGCTTAACAGGGGGCGCGGGAACTGAAGCTTTCTTT. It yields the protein CSLTGGAGTEAFF.

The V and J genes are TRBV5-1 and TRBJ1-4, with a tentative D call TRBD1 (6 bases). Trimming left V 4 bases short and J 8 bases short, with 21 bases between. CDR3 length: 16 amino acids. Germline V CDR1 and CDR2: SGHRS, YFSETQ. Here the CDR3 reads CASSQTSGAVVEKLFF. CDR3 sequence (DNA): TGCGCCAGCAGCCAAACTTCAGGGGCGGTAGTCGAAAAACTGTTTTTT.

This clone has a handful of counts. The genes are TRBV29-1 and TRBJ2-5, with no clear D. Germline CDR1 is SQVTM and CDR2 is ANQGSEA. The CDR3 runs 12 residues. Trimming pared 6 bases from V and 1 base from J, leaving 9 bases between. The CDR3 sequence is CSVMVGQETQYF. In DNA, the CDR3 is TGCAGCGTAATGGTAGGCCAAGAGACCCAGTACTTC.

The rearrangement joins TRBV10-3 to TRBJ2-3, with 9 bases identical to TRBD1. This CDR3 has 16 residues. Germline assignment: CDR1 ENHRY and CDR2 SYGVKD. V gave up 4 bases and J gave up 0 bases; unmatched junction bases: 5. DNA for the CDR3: TGTGCCATCAGTGGTCCCGGGACAGGGAGCACAGATACGCAGTATTTT. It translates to CAISGPGTGSTDTQYF.

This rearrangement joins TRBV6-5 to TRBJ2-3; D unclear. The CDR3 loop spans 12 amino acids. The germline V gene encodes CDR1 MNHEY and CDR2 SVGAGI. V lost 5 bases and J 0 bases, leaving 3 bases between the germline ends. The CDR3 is CASSDSTDTQYF. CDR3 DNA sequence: TGTGCCAGCAGTGACAGCACAGATACGCAGTATTTT.

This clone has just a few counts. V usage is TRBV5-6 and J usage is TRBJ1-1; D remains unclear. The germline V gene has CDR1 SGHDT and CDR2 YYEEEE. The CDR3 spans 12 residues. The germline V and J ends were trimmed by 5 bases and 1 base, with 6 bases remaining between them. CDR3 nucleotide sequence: TGTGCCAGCAGTCAAACGAACACTGAAGCTTTCTTT. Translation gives CASSQTNTEAFF.

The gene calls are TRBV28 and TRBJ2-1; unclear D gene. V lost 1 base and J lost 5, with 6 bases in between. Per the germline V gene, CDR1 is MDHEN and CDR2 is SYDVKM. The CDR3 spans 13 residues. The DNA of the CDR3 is TGTGCCAGCAGTTTATCAAGAGACAATGAGCAGTTCTTC. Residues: CASSLSRDNEQFF.

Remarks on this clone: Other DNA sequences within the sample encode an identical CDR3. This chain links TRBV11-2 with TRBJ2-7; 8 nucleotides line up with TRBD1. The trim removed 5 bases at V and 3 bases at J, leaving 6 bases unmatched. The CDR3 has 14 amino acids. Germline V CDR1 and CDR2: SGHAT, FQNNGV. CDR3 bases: TGTGCCAGCAGCCCCGGACAGGGCGACTACGAGCAGTACTTC. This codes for CASSPGQGDYEQYF.

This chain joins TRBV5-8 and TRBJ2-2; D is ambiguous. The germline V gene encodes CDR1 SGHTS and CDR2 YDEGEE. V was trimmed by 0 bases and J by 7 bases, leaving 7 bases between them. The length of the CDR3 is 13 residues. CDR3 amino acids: CASSLVGVGELFF. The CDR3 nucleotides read TGTGCCAGCAGCTTGGTTGGAGTCGGGGAGCTGTTTTTT.